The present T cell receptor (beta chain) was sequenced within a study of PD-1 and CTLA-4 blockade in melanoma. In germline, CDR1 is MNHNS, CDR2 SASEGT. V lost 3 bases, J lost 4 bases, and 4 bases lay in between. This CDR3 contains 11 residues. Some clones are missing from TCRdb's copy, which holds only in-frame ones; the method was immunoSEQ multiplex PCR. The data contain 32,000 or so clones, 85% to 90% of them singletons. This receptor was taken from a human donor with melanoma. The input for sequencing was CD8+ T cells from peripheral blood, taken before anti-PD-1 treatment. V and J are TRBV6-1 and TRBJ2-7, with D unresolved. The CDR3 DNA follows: TGTGCCAGCAGTGATGGATACGAGCAGTACTTC. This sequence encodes CASSDGYEQYF.